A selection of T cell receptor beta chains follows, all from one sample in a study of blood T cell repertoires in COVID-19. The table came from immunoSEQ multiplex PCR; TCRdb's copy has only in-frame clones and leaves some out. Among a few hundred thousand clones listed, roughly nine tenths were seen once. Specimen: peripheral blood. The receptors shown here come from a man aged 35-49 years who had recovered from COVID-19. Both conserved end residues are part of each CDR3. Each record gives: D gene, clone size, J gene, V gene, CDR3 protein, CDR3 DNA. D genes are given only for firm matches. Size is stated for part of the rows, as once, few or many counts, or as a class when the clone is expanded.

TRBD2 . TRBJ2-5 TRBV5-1 CASSSTSGRKETQYF TGCGCCAGCAGCTCGACTAGCGGGAGAAAAGAGACCCAGTACTTC
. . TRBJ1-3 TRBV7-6 CASSPSAGNTIYF TGTGCCAGCAGCCCCTCTGCTGGAAACACCATATATTTT
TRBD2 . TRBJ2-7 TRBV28 CASSFVGLAGVRGYEQYF TGTGCCAGCAGTTTCGTTGGACTAGCGGGGGTGCGGGGCTACGAGCAGTACTTC
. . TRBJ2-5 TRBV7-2 CASSRRGGTQYF TGTGCCAGCAGCCGTAGGGGGGGGACCCAGTACTTC
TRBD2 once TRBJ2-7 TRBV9 CASLAASHEQYF TGTGCCAGCCTAGCGGCATCCCACGAGCAGTACTTC
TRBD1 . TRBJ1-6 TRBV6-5 CASSRQGLGNSPLHF TGTGCCAGCAGTCGACAGGGCTTGGGTAATTCACCCCTCCACTTT
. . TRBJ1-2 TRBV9 CASSVGPLANYGYTF TGTGCCAGCAGCGTAGGTCCTCTAGCTAACTATGGCTACACCTTC
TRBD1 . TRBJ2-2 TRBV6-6 CASSPQPLTGSNTGELFF TGTGCCAGCAGTCCCCAACCCCTGACAGGGTCGAACACCGGGGAGCTGTTTTTT
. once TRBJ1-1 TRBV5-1 CASSLNGVPDTEAFF TGCGCCAGCAGCTTGAACGGGGTTCCGGACACTGAAGCTTTCTTT
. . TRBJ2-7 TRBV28 CASSFTSRAPYEQYF TGTGCCAGCAGTTTTACGAGCAGGGCCCCCTACGAGCAGTACTTC
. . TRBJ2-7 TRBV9 CASSVGGSSYEQYF TGTGCCAGCAGCGTTGGGGGGAGCTCCTACGAGCAGTACTTC
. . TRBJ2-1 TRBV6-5 CASSPGTLRHNEQFF TGTGCCAGCAGCCCGGGGACTCTCAGACACAATGAGCAGTTCTTC
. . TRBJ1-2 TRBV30 CACSYRDGYTF TGTGCCTGTTCTTACAGGGATGGCTACACCTTC
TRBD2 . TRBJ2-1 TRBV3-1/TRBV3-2 CASRRTSGRNEQFF TGTGCCAGCAGGAGGACTAGCGGGAGAAATGAGCAGTTCTTC
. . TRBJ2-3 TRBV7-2 CASSFRTDDTQYF TGTGCCAGCAGCTTCAGGACAGATGATACGCAGTATTTT
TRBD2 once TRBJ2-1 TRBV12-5 CASGLLSAGGGRNEQFF TGTGCTAGTGGTTTGCTTTCTGCCGGGGGGGGCCGCAATGAGCAGTTCTTC
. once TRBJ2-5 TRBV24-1 CATRRETQYF TGTGCCACCAGGCGGGAGACCCAGTACTTC
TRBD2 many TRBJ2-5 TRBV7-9 CASSLGHQRGGRETQYF TGTGCCAGCAGCTTAGGGCACCAACGGGGGGGTAGAGAGACCCAGTACTTC
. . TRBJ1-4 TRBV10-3 CAISESSGGGEKLFF TGTGCCATCAGTGAGTCGTCGGGGGGAGGGGAAAAACTGTTTTTT
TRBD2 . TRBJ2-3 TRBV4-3 CASSRSGGLSTDTQYF TGCGCCAGCAGCCGAAGCGGGGGCCTTAGCACAGATACGCAGTATTTT
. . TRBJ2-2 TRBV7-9 CASSHRDGGPNTGELFF TGTGCCAGCAGCCACAGGGATGGGGGACCGAACACCGGGGAGCTGTTTTTT
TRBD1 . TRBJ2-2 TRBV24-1 CATSGDRGLNTGELFF TGTGCCACCAGTGGGGACAGGGGGCTCAACACCGGGGAGCTGTTTTTT
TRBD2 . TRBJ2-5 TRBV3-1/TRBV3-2 CASSQLAESQETQYF TGTGCCAGCAGCCAACTAGCGGAAAGTCAAGAGACCCAGTACTTC
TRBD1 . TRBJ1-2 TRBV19 CASTRQGGYGYTF TGTGCCAGTACCCGACAGGGAGGTTATGGCTACACCTTC
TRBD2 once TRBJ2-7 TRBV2 CASSETSGGSKVQYF TGTGCCAGCAGTGAAACTAGCGGGGGCTCTAAAGTGCAGTACTTC
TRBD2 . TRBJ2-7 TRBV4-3 CASSQGSGGAYEQYF TGCGCCAGCAGCCAAGGTAGCGGGGGGGCCTACGAGCAGTACTTC